The 3 T cell receptor beta chains presented below share a single source sample, sequenced in a study of cytomegalovirus exposure and HLA in healthy donors. The study ran its PCR with 60 Vbeta and 13 Jbeta primers. Generated by immunoSEQ multiplex PCR, the TCRdb table keeps only in-frame clones and is missing some. This table has about 130,000 clones, around 77% appearing once. Sample: PBMCs. All receptors derive from a man aged 50 to 60 in good health and CMV-seronegative.

The rearrangement uses TRBV19 and TRBJ1-2, with a tentative D call TRBD1 (6 bases). The germline V and J ends were trimmed by 4 bases and 5 bases, with 14 bases remaining between them. CDR1 LNHDA and CDR2 SQIVND come from the germline V gene (reference sequence). This CDR3 has 14 amino acids. CDR3 in amino acids: CASSTQGHGYGYTF. The CDR3 DNA is TGTGCCAGTAGTACACAGGGCCATGGGTATGGCTACACCTTC.

Comment on this clone: The sample holds other DNA sequences that translate to the same CDR3. The chain combines TRBV5-6 with TRBJ2-7; the D is unclear. This CDR3 is built from 14 residues. The V end was cut by 5 bases, the J end by 0 bases, with 12 bases between. Germline V gene lookup returns CDR1 SGHDT and CDR2 YYEEEE. CDR3 coding DNA: TGTGCCAGCAGTTCTCCAGTGCCCTCCTACGAGCAGTACTTC. Translation gives CASSSPVPSYEQYF.

The chain couples TRBV5-1 to TRBJ2-6, with a tentative D call TRBD2 (6 bases). Trimming took 0 bases from V and 0 from J, leaving 10 bases between them. The CDR3 spans 17 residues. Germline CDR1 is SGHRS and CDR2 is YFSETQ. CDR3 sequence: CASSLGGLNSGANVLTF. In DNA, the CDR3 is TGCGCCAGCAGCTTGGGGGGACTGAACTCTGGGGCCAACGTCCTGACTTTC.